This T cell receptor beta chain was identified during a study of cytomegalovirus exposure and HLA in healthy donors. Overall study: Earlier, almost 120 million unique TCR beta sequences were recovered from around 180 million T cells by an analysis.

The PCR made use of 60 Vbeta and 13 Jbeta primers. Only in-frame clones appear in the TCRdb table, and some are missing; sequencing was by immunoSEQ multiplex PCR. The repertoire includes approximately 120,000 clones, around three quarters of them detected once, and over 2.5% sits in the top ten. There are a few counts of this clone. Antigen: not known. Findings of the study overall: Some highly shared sequence variants likely arose as a pipeline artifact.

CDR1 and CDR2 (germline): MNHEY, SMNVEV (reference sequence). The V and J ends lost 6 bases and 6 bases, in that order; junction bases with no gene match: 8. The CDR3 runs 14 residues. The sequence was obtained from a woman aged 50 to 60 in good health and CMV-seronegative. Sequencing was done on a sample of PBMCs. The V gene is TRBV27, the J gene TRBJ1-1, with 9 bases identical to TRBD1. The CDR3 loop reads CASRTGTGLSEAFF. CDR3 sequence (DNA): TGTGCCAGCAGAACCGGGACAGGGCTTTCTGAAGCTTTCTTT.